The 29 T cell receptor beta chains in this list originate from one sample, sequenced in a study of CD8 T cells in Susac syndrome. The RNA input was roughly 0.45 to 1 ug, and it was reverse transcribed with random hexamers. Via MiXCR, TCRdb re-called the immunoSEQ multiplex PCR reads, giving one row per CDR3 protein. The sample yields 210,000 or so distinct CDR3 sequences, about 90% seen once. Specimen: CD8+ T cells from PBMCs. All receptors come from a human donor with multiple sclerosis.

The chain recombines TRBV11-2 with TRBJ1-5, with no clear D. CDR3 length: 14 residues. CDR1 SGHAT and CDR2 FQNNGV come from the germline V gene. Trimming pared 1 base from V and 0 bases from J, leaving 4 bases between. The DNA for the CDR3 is TGTGCCAGCAGCTTAGGGGCTAGCAATCAGCCCCAGCATTTT. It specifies CASSLGASNQPQHF.

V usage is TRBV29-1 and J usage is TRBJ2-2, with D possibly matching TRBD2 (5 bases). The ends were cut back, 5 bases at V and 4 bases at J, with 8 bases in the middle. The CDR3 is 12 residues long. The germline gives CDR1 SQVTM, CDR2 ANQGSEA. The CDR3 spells CSVRGGTGELFF. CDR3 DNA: TGCAGCGTTCGCGGAGGCACCGGGGAGCTGTTTTTT.

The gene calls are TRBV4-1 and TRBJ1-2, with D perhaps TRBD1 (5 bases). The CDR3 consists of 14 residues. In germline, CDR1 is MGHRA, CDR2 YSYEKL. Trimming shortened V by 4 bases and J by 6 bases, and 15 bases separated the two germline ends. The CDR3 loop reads CASSPTGRRDGYTF. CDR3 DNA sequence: TGCGCCAGCAGCCCTACAGGTAGAAGGGATGGCTACACCTTC.

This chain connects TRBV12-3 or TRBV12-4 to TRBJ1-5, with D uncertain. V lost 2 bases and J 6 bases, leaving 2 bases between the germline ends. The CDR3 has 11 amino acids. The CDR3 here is CASSLSQPQHF. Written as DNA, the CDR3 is TGTGCCAGCAGTTTAAGTCAGCCCCAGCATTTT.

The CDR3 region is CASSAFGQGSYEQYF. The CDR3 coding sequence is TGTGCCAGTAGTGCCTTTGGACAGGGGAGTTACGAGCAGTACTTC. The V call is TRBV19, the J call TRBJ2-7, with 9 positions matching TRBD1. V trimming: 5 bases; J trimming: 4 bases; junction bases outside the gene matches: 9. Germline V gene lookup returns CDR1 LNHDA and CDR2 SQIVND (reference sequence). The CDR3 sequence is 15 residues long.

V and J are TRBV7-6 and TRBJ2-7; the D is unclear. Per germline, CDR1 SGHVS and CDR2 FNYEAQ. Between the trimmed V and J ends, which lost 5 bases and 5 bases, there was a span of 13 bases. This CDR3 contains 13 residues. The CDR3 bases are TGTGCCAGCAGCGGCGGCGGTAGCAACGAGCAGTACTTC. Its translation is CASSGGGSNEQYF.

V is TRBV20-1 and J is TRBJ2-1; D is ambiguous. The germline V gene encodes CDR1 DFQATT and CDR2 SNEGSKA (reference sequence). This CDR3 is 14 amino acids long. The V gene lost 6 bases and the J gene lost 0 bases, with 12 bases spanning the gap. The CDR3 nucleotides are TGCAGTGCCCCTGGCTCCCGCTCCTACAATGAGCAGTTCTTC. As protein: CSAPGSRSYNEQFF.

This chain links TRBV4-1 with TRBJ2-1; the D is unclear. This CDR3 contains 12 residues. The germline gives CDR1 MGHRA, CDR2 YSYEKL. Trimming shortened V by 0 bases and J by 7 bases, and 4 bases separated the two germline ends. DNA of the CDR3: TGCGCCAGCAGCCAAGATCGAAATGAGCAGTTCTTC. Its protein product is CASSQDRNEQFF.

DNA of the CDR3: TGTGCCAGCACCTCGGCTCCAGATACGCAGTATTTT. Translation: CASTSAPDTQYF. V usage is TRBV6-6 and J usage is TRBJ2-3, with D unclear. The CDR3 length is 12 residues. V lost 7 bases and J lost 4, with 9 bases in between. Germline CDR1 reads MNHNY; CDR2 reads SVGAGI (reference sequence).

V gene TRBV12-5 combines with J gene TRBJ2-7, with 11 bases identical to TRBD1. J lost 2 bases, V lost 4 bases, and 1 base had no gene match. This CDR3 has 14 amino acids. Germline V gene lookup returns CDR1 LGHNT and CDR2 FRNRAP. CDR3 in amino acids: CASGSGQGAYEQYF. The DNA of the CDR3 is TGTGCTAGTGGTTCGGGACAGGGGGCCTACGAGCAGTACTTC.

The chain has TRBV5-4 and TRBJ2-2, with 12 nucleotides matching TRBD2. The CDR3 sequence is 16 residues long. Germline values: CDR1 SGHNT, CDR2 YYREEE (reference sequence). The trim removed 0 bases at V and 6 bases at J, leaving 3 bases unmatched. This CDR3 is CASSLASGRAAGELFF. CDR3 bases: TGTGCCAGCAGCTTGGCTAGCGGGAGGGCCGCCGGGGAGCTGTTTTTT. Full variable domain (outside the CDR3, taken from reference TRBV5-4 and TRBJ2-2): ETGVTQSPTHLIKTRGQQVTLRCSSQSGHNTVSWYQQALGQGPQFIFQYYREEENGRGNFPPRFSGLQFPNYSSELNVNALELDDSALYLCASSLASGRAAGELFFGEGSRLTVL.

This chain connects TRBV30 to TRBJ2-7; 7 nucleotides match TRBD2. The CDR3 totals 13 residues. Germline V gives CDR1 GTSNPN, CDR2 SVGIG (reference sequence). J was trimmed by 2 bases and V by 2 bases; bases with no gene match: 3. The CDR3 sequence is CAWSTSVTYEQYF. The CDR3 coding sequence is TGTGCCTGGAGTACTAGCGTAACCTACGAGCAGTACTTC.

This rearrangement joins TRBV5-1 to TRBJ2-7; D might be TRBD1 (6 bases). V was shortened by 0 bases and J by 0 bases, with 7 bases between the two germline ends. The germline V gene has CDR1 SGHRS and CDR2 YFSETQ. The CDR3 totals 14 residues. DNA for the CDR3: TGCGCCAGCAGCTTGGACAGGGCCTCCTACGAGCAGTACTTC. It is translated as CASSLDRASYEQYF.

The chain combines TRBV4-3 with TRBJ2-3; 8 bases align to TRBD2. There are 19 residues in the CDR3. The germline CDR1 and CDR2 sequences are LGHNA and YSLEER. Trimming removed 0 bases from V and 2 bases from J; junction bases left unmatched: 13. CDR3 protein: CASSQDSIVAGLTTDTQYF. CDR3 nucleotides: TGCGCCAGCAGCCAAGATAGTATAGTAGCGGGACTAACCACAGATACGCAGTATTTT.

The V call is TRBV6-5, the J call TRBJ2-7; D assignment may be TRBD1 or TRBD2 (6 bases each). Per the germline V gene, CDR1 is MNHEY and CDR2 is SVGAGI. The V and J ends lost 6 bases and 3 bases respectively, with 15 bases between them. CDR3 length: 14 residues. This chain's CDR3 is CASSGSRDNYEQYF. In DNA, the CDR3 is TGTGCCAGCAGCGGGAGCCGGGACAACTACGAGCAGTACTTC.

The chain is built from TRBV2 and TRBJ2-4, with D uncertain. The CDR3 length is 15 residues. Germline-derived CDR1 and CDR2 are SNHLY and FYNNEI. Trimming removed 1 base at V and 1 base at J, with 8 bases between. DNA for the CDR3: TGTGCCAGCAGTGAAGAAGGGTGGGCCAAAAACATTCAGTACTTC. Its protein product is CASSEEGWAKNIQYF.

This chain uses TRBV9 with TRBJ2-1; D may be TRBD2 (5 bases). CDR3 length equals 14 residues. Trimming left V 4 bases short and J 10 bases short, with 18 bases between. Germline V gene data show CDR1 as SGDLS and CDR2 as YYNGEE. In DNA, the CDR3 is TGTGCCAGCAGCCCACCGGAGAATAAGCGGGAGCAGTTCTTC. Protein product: CASSPPENKREQFF.

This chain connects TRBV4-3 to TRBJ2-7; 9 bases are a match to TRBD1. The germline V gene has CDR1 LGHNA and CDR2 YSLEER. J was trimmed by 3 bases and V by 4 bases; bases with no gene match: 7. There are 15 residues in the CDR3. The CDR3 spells CASSPSRQGGYEQYF. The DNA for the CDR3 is TGCGCCAGCAGCCCGAGTCGACAGGGGGGCTACGAGCAGTACTTC.

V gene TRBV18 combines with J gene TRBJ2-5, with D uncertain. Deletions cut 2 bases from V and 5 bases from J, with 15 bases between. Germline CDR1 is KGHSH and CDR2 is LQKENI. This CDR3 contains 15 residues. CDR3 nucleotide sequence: TGTGCCAGCTCACCAGACAAAAGAGAGTGGGAGACCCAGTACTTC. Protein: CASSPDKREWETQYF. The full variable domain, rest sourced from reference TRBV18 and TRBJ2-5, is NAGVMQNPRHLVRRRGQEARLRCSPMKGHSHVYWYRQLPEEGLKFMVYLQKENIIDESGMPKERFSAEFPKEGPSILRIQQVVRGDSAAYFCASSPDKREWETQYFGPGTRLLVL.

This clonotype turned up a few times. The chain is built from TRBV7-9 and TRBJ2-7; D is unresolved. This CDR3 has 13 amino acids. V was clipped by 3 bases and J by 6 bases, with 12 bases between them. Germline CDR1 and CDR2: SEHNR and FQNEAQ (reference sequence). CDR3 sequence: CASSFPSGREQYF. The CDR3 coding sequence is TGTGCCAGCAGCTTTCCGTCCGGACGCGAGCAGTACTTC.

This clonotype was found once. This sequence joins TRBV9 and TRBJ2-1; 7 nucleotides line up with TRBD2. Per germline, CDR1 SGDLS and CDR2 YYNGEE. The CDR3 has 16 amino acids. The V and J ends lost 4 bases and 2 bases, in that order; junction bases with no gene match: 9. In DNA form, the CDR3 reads TGTGCCAGCAGCACCGAAGCGGGAATACCCTACAATGAGCAGTTCTTC. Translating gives CASSTEAGIPYNEQFF.

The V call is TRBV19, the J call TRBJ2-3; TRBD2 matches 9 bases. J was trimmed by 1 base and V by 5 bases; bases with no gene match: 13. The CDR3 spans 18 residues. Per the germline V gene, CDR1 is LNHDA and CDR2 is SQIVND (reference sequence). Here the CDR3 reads CASSPGLAPIVGTDTQYF. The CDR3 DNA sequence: TGTGCCAGTAGTCCGGGACTAGCACCTATCGTGGGCACAGATACGCAGTATTTT.

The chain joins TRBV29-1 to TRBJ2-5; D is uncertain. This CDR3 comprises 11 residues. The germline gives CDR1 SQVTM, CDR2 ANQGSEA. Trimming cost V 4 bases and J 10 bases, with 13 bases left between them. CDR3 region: CSVVTGIFQYF. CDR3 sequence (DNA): TGCAGCGTTGTCACCGGAATTTTCCAGTACTTC.

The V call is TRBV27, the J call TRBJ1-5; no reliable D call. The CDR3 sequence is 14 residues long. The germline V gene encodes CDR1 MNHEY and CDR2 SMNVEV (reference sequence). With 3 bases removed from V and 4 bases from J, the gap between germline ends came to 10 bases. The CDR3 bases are TGTGCCAGCAGTTTTGGGCTGGGGAATCAGCCCCAGCATTTT. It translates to CASSFGLGNQPQHF.

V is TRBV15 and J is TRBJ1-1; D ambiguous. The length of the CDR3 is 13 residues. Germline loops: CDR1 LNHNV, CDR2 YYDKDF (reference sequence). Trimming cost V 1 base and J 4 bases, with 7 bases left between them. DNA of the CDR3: TGTGCCACCAGCAGAGTTTATGGCACTGAAGCTTTCTTT. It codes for CATSRVYGTEAFF. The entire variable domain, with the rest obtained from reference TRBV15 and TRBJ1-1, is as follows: DAMVIQNPRYQVTQFGKPVTLSCSQTLNHNVMYWYQQKSSQAPKLLFHYYDKDFNNEADTPDNFQSRRPNTSFCFLDIRSPGLGDTAMYLCATSRVYGTEAFFGQGTRLTVV.

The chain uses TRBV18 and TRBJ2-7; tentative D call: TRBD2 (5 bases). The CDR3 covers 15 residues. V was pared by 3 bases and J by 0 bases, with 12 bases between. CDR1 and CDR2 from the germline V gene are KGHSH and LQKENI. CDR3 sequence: CASSPPEGYSYEQYF. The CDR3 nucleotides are TGTGCCAGCTCACCCCCCGAGGGCTACTCCTACGAGCAGTACTTC. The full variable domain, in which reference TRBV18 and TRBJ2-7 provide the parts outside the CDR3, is NAGVMQNPRHLVRRRGQEARLRCSPMKGHSHVYWYRQLPEEGLKFMVYLQKENIIDESGMPKERFSAEFPKEGPSILRIQQVVRGDSAAYFCASSPPEGYSYEQYFGPGTRLTVT.

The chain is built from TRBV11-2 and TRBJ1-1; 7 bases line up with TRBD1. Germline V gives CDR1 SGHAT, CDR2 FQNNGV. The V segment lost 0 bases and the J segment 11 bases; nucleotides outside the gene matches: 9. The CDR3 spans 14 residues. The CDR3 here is CASSLEATGLGAFF. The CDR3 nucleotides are TGTGCCAGCAGCTTAGAGGCGACAGGGCTTGGGGCTTTCTTT.

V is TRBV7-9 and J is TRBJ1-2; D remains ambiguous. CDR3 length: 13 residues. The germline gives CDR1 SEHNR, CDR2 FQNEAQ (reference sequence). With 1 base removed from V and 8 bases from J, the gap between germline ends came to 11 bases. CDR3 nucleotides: TGTGCCAGCAGCTTAGGGGAGCTCCAGGGCTACACCTTC. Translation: CASSLGELQGYTF.

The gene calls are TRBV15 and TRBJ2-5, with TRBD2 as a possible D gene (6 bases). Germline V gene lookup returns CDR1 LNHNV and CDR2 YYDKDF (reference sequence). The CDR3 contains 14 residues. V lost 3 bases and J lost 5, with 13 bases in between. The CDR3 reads CATSRGGVIETQYF. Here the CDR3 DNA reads TGTGCCACCAGCAGGGGGGGAGTGATTGAGACCCAGTACTTC.